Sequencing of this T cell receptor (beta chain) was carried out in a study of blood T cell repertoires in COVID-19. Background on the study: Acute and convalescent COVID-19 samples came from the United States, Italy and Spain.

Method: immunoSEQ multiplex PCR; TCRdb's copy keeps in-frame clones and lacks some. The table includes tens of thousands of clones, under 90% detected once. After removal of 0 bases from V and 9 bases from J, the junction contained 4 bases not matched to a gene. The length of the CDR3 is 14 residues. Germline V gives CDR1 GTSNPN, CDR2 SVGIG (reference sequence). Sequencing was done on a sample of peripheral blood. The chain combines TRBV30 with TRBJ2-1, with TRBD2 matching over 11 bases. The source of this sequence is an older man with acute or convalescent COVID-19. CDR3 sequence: CAWSVLAGGGEQFF. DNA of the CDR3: TGTGCCTGGAGTGTATTAGCGGGAGGGGGTGAGCAGTTCTTC.